The clone carrying this TCR beta chain was counted a few times. This specimen comes from a study of blood T cell repertoires in COVID-19. CDR1 SNHLY and CDR2 FYNNEI come from the germline V gene. The CDR3 has 15 residues. Trimming took 4 bases from V and 6 from J; bases not matched to a gene: 11. TCRdb's copy holds only in-frame clones and misses some; the assay was immunoSEQ multiplex PCR. This repertoire shows around 300,000 clones, roughly 90% found once; its top ten account for approximately 2%. The TCR originated in a woman between 55 and 75 years old who had recovered from COVID-19. Sequenced: PBMCs or T cells enriched from blood (not recorded which). The chain combines TRBV2 with TRBJ1-2; 7 bases are shared with TRBD1. In DNA form, the CDR3 reads TGTGCCAGCAGTGGGCCTGACAGGGCTCGGAATGGCTACACCTTC. Protein product: CASSGPDRARNGYTF.